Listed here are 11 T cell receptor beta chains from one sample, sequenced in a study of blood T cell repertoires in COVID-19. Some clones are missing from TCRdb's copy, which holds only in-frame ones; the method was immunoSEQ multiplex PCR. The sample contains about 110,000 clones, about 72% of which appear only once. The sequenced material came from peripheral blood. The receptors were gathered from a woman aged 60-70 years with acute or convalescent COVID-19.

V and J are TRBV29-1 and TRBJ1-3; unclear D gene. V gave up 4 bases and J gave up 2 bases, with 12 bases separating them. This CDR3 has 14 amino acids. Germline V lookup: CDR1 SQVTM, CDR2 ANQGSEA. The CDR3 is CSVAEGSTGNTIYF. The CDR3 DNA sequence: TGCAGCGTTGCCGAGGGATCAACTGGAAACACCATATATTTT.

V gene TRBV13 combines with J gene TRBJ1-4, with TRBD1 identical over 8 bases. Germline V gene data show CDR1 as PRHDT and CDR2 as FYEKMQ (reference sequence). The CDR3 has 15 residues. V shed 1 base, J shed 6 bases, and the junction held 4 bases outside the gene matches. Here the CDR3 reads CASSLATGAYEKLFF. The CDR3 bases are TGTGCCAGCAGCTTAGCGACAGGGGCATATGAAAAACTGTTTTTT. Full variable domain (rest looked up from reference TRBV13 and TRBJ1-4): AAGVIQSPRHLIKEKRETATLKCYPIPRHDTVYWYQQGPGQDPQFLISFYEKMQSDKGSIPDRFSAQQFSDYHSELNMSSLELGDSALYFCASSLATGAYEKLFFGSGTQLSVL.

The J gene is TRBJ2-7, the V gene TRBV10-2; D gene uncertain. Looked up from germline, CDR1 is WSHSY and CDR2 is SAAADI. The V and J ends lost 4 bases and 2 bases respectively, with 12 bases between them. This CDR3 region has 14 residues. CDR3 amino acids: CASSANQITYEQYF. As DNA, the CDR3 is TGCGCCAGCAGTGCGAATCAGATAACCTACGAGCAGTACTTC.

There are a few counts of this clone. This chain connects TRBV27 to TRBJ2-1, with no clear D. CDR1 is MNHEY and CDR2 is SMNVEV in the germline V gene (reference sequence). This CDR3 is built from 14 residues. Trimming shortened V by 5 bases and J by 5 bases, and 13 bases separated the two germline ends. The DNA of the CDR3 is TGTGCCAGCAGTATAGCCGGGTCCCACAATGAGCAGTTCTTC. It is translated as CASSIAGSHNEQFF.

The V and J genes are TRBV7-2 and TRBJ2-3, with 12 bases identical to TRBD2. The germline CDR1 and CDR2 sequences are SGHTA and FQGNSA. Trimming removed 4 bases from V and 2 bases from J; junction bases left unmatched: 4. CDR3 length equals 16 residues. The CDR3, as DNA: TGTGCCAGCAGCTCAGGACTAGCGGGGACCACAGATACGCAGTATTTT. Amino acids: CASSSGLAGTTDTQYF. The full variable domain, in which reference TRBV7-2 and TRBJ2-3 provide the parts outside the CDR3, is GAGVSQSPSNKVTEKGKDVELRCDPISGHTALYWYRQSLGQGLEFLIYFQGNSAPDKSGLPSDRFSAERTGGSVSTLTIQRTQQEDSAVYLCASSSGLAGTTDTQYFGPGTRLTVL.

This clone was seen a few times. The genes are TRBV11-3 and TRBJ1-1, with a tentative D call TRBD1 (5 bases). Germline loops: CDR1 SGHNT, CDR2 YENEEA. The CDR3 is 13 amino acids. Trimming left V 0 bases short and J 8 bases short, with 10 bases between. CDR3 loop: CASSLDMAGEAFF. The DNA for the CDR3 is TGTGCCAGCAGCTTAGATATGGCAGGGGAAGCTTTCTTT.

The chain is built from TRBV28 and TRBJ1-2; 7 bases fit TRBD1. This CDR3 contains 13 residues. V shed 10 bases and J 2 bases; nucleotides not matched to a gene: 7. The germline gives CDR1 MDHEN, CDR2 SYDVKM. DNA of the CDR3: TGTGCCACGGGTTCGACAGGGAACTATGGCTACACCTTC. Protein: CATGSTGNYGYTF.

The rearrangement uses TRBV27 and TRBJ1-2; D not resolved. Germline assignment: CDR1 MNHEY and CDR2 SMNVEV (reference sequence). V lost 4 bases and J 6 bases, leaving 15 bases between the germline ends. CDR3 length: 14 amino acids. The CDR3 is CASSWSGKWDGYTF. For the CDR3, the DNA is TGTGCCAGCAGTTGGTCGGGAAAGTGGGATGGCTACACCTTC.

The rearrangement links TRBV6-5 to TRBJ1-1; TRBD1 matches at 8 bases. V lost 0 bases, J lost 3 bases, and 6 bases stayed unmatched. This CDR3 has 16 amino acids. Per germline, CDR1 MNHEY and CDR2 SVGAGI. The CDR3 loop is CASSYSRRGQDTEAFF. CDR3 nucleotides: TGTGCCAGCAGTTACTCTCGCAGGGGGCAAGACACTGAAGCTTTCTTT.

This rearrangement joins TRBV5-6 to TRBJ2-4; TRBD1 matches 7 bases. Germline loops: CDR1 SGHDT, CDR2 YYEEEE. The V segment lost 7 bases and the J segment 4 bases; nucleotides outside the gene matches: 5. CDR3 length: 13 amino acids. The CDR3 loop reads CASQTGNKNIQYF. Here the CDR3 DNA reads TGTGCCAGCCAGACAGGGAATAAAAACATTCAGTACTTC. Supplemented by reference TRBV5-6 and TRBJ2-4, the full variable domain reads DAGVTQSPTHLIKTRGQQVTLRCSPKSGHDTVSWYQQALGQGPQFIFQYYEEEERQRGNFPDRFSGHQFPNYSSELNVNALLLGDSALYLCASQTGNKNIQYFGAGTRLSVL.

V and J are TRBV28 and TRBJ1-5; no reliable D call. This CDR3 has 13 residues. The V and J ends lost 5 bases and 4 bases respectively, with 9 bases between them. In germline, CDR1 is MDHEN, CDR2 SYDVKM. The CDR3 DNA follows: TGTGCCAGCAGTGGCCCCCAGAATCAGCCCCAGCATTTT. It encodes CASSGPQNQPQHF.